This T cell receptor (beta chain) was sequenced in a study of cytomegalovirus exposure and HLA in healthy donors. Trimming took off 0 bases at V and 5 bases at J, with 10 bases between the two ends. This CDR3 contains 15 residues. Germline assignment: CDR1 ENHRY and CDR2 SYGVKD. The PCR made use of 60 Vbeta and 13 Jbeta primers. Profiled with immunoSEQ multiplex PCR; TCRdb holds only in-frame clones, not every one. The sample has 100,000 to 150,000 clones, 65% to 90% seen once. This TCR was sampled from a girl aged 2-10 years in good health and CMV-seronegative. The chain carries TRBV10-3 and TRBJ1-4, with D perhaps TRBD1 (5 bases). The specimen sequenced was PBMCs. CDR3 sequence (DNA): TGTGCCATCAGTGAGTCAGGGGAGGGAAATGAAAAACTGTTTTTT. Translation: CAISESGEGNEKLFF.